A single sample gave rise to the 17 T cell receptor beta chains below, sequenced in a study of identical twins. TCRdb re-called the 5' RACE reads with MiXCR, one entry per CDR3 protein. This repertoire shows some 760,000 distinct CDR3 sequences, roughly 18% found once; its top ten account for approximately 14%. This same sample was also part of a study on T cells expressing NK-cell markers.

The sequenced sample was PBMCs. These TCRs come from a woman younger than 30 in good health.

This clonotype came up a few times. The CDR3 DNA reads TGTGCCAGCAGCGACGACTACCGTACCTACGAGCAGTACTTC. Translating gives CASSDDYRTYEQYF. The rearrangement links TRBV9 to TRBJ2-7; D possibly corresponds to TRBD2 (5 bases). CDR1 and CDR2 (germline): SGDLS, YYNGEE. The CDR3 contains 14 residues. Trimming took 3 bases from V and 2 from J, leaving 12 bases between them. Variable domain in full (rest from reference TRBV9 and TRBJ2-7): DSGVTQTPKHLITATGQRVTLRCSPRSGDLSVYWYQQSLDQGLQFLIQYYNGEERAKGNILERFSAQQFPDLHSELNLSSLELGDSALYFCASSDDYRTYEQYFGPGTRLTVT.

A few counts support this clonotype. The V and J genes are TRBV5-5 and TRBJ2-7; D is perhaps TRBD1 (5 bases). The CDR3 covers 15 residues. The V and J ends lost 3 bases and 0 bases respectively, with 13 bases between them. CDR1 is SGHKS and CDR2 is YYEKEE in the germline V gene (reference sequence). The CDR3 sequence is CASSSRDSPSYEQYF. CDR3 nucleotide sequence: TGTGCCAGCAGCTCTAGAGACAGCCCCTCCTACGAGCAGTACTTC. The variable domain in full, completed from reference TRBV5-5 and TRBJ2-7, reads DAGVTQSPTHLIKTRGQQVTLRCSPISGHKSVSWYQQVLGQGPQFIFQYYEKEERGRGNFPDRFSARQFPNYSSELNVNALLLGDSALYLCASSSRDSPSYEQYFGPGTRLTVT.

This chain links TRBV20-1 with TRBJ1-1; no clear D gene. Trimming cost V 1 base and J 11 bases, with 14 bases left between them. The germline CDR1 and CDR2 sequences are DFQATT and SNEGSKA (reference sequence). The CDR3 covers 12 residues. Here the CDR3 reads CSARATEVQAFF. The CDR3 DNA follows: TGCAGTGCTAGAGCGACCGAGGTCCAGGCTTTCTTT.

This clonotype has only a few counts. The J gene is TRBJ2-1, the V gene TRBV6-1; TRBD2 matches 11 bases. The CDR3 extends over 18 amino acids. Trimming at V came to 5 bases and at J to 9 bases, leaving 18 bases not matched to a gene. Germline lookup yields CDR1 MNHNS and CDR2 SASEGT. The CDR3 here is CASSIRGLAETLPSEQFF. The CDR3 DNA reads TGTGCCAGCAGTATAAGGGGACTAGCGGAAACCCTACCCAGTGAGCAGTTCTTC.

In the case of this clonotype: Compared with germline, one end of the junction differs, possibly owing to a read error. This CDR3 is CASSSGRRSSEQYF. As DNA, the CDR3 is TGTGCCAGCAGTAGCGGGAGAAGATCCTCCGAGCAGTACTTC. The chain joins TRBV6-1 to TRBJ2-7, with TRBD2 matching over 8 bases. The CDR3 is 14 amino acids. The germline gives CDR1 MNHNS, CDR2 SASEGT.

Worth noting for this clonotype: Relative to the germline gene, one junction end is altered; a read error may explain this. The chain combines TRBV4-2 with TRBJ2-5; D ambiguous. Germline-derived CDR1 and CDR2 are LGHNA and YNFKEQ. CDR3 size: 13 residues. The CDR3 DNA is TGTGCCAGCACCCAAGGCGACGGAGAGACCCAGTACTTC. It yields the protein CASTQGDGETQYF.

This chain connects TRBV28 to TRBJ2-1; possibly TRBD2 for D (6 bases). Trimming shortened V by 6 bases and J by 6 bases, and 18 bases separated the two germline ends. The germline gives CDR1 MDHEN, CDR2 SYDVKM. The CDR3 is made up of 15 amino acids. DNA of the CDR3: TGTGCCAGCAGCCAGGGACTCCTTACTTCCAATGAGCAGTTCTTC. Its translation: CASSQGLLTSNEQFF. The full variable domain, completed using reference TRBV28 and TRBJ2-1, is DVKVTQSSRYLVKRTGEKVFLECVQDMDHENMFWYRQDPGLGLRLIYFSYDVKMKEKGDIPEGYSVSREKKERFSLILESASTNQTSMYLCASSQGLLTSNEQFFGPGTRLTVL.

CDR3 bases: TGCAGTGCCGCCGCGGCGGCTAGCACAGATACGCAGTATTTT. It translates to CSAAAAASTDTQYF. The rearrangement joins TRBV20-1 to TRBJ2-3; D is undetermined. V was cut by 6 bases and J by 0 bases, with 13 bases left in between. The germline V gene has CDR1 DFQATT and CDR2 SNEGSKA (reference sequence). CDR3 size: 14 residues.

Ten or more counts support this clonotype. This chain uses TRBV27 with TRBJ1-2; 8 bases are a match to TRBD1. The germline V gene has CDR1 MNHEY and CDR2 SMNVEV (reference sequence). V shed 6 bases and J 8 bases; nucleotides not matched to a gene: 5. The CDR3 has 12 residues. The DNA of the CDR3 is TGTGCCAGCAGCCCGACAGGGGACGGCTACACCTTC. Translating gives CASSPTGDGYTF.

V usage is TRBV29-1 and J usage is TRBJ1-2; D gene ambiguous. The CDR3 is 8 residues long. CDR1 and CDR2 from the germline V gene are SQVTM and ANQGSEA. Trimming shortened V by 5 bases and J by 8 bases, and 3 bases separated the two germline ends. The CDR3: CSVTGYTF. The DNA of the CDR3 is TGCAGCGTTACGGGCTACACCTTC.

V and J are TRBV6-2 or TRBV6-3 and TRBJ2-7, with D tentatively TRBD2 (6 bases). Germline V gene sequence: CDR1 MNHEY, CDR2 SVGEGT. The V end lost 4 bases, the J end lost 0 bases, and 10 bases lay between the germline ends. This CDR3 is built from 14 residues. The CDR3 DNA sequence: TGTGCCAGCAGTTCCCACGGGAGCTCCTACGAGCAGTACTTC. Translating it yields CASSSHGSSYEQYF.

The V gene is TRBV20-1, the J gene TRBJ2-5; possibly TRBD2 for D (6 bases). Trimming removed 6 bases at V and 3 bases at J, with 14 bases between. In germline, CDR1 is DFQATT, CDR2 SNEGSKA (reference sequence). The length of the CDR3 is 13 residues. Here the CDR3 reads CSASAGSKETQYF. The DNA of the CDR3 is TGCAGTGCGTCAGCGGGCTCCAAAGAGACCCAGTACTTC.

The chain joins TRBV10-3 to TRBJ2-7; D is possibly TRBD1 (5 bases). This CDR3 spans 13 amino acids. Trimming cost V 10 bases and J 1 base, with 14 bases left between them. Germline lookup yields CDR1 ENHRY and CDR2 SYGVKD. As DNA, the CDR3 is TGTGCCACCCAGGTTACAGGTTCCTACGAGCAGTACTTC. Its protein product is CATQVTGSYEQYF.

This chain joins TRBV6-1 and TRBJ2-7, with TRBD2 matching over 8 bases. V was clipped by 6 bases and J by 3 bases; unmatched bases: 7. CDR1 MNHNS and CDR2 SASEGT come from the germline V gene. The CDR3 sequence is 14 residues long. CDR3 residues: CASRVSGTIYEQYF. The DNA for the CDR3 is TGTGCCAGCAGGGTTAGCGGGACAATCTACGAGCAGTACTTC.

This clonotype has just a few counts. The V call is TRBV28, the J call TRBJ1-3; 7 nucleotides match TRBD1. V was pared by 9 bases and J by 4 bases, with 9 bases of the junction left unmatched. The germline V gene encodes CDR1 MDHEN and CDR2 SYDVKM. The CDR3 runs to 14 residues. The CDR3 DNA reads as TGTGCCAGTATGATTACAGGGGTCGGAAACACCATATATTTT. Translated: CASMITGVGNTIYF.

There are a few counts of this clonotype. The rearrangement joins TRBV4-1 to TRBJ2-2, with 10 bases lining up with TRBD2. Germline loops: CDR1 MGHRA, CDR2 YSYEKL. V shed 9 bases, J shed 7 bases, and the junction held 11 bases outside the gene matches. The CDR3 loop spans 15 amino acids. In DNA, the CDR3 is TGCGCCAGTACTGGGCTAGCGGGGGTAAACGGGGAGCTGTTTTTT. Translation gives CASTGLAGVNGELFF.

There are a few counts of this clonotype. The V gene is TRBV4-2, the J gene TRBJ1-6; D gene unclear. Trimming took off 4 bases at V and 5 bases at J, with 9 bases between the two ends. This CDR3 spans 14 amino acids. Looked up from germline, CDR1 is LGHNA and CDR2 is YNFKEQ. CDR3 residues: CASSPPGNNSPLHF. DNA of the CDR3: TGTGCCAGCAGCCCACCAGGAAATAATTCACCCCTCCACTTT.